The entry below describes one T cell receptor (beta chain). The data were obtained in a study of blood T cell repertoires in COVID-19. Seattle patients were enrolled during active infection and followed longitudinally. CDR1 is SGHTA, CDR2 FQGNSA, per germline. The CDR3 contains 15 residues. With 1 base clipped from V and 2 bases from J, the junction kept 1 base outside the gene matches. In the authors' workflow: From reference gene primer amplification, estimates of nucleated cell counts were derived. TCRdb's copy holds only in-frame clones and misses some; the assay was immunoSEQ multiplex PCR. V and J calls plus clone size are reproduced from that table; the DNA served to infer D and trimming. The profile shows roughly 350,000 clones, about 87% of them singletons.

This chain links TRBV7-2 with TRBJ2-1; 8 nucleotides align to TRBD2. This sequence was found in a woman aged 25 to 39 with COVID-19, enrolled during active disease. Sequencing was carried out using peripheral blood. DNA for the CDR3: TGTGCCAGCAGCTTAGAGCGGGGGCCCTACAATGAGCAGTTCTTC. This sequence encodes CASSLERGPYNEQFF.